This T cell receptor (beta chain) was profiled in a study of CD4+ T cells in melanoma. Using immunoSEQ multiplex PCR, the repertoire was profiled, and TCRdb retains in-frame clones only, with some absent. The profile shows around 4,800 clones, under 75% of them singletons. J gave up 1 base and V 3 bases, and 6 bases lay outside the gene matches. Germline V gene sequence: CDR1 SGHTA, CDR2 FQGNSA. The CDR3 loop spans 16 amino acids. The TCR originated in a human donor with melanoma. The chain joins TRBV7-2 to TRBJ2-3; 8 nucleotides align to TRBD2. Sequenced input: cells from a culture (not recorded whether cultured in vitro). As DNA, the CDR3 is TGTGCCAGCAGCTTCGGTCCACTAGCGGGCACAGATACGCAGTATTTT. Translation: CASSFGPLAGTDTQYF.